These 13 T cell receptor beta chains were all obtained from the same sample, sequenced in a study of blood T cell repertoires in COVID-19. Repertoires were generated with immunoSEQ multiplex PCR, while TCRdb's copy carries only in-frame clones and drops some. The table lists about 260,000 clones, roughly 80% of them singletons. Sequences were obtained from peripheral blood. Source of these receptors: a man aged 55 to 69 with acute or convalescent COVID-19.

The gene calls are TRBV6-1 and TRBJ1-1; D gene uncertain. V was trimmed by 2 bases and J by 4 bases, leaving 8 bases between them. The germline gives CDR1 MNHNS, CDR2 SASEGT. CDR3 length: 13 residues. The CDR3 DNA reads TGTGCCAGCAGTGAATTCAGGTCCACTGAAGCTTTCTTT. The encoded protein is CASSEFRSTEAFF.

The chain is built from TRBV11-2 and TRBJ2-7; 9 positions match TRBD1. Trimming removed 5 bases from V and 0 bases from J; junction bases left unmatched: 8. This CDR3 is 16 amino acids long. Germline CDR1 SGHAT, CDR2 FQNNGV. The CDR3 nucleotides read TGTGCCAGCAGCAATCCGACAGGGGGGACCTCCTACGAGCAGTACTTC. This gives the protein CASSNPTGGTSYEQYF.

The V gene is TRBV5-1, the J gene TRBJ1-4; D might be TRBD1 (6 bases). CDR3 size: 15 residues. The ends were cut back, 4 bases at V and 7 bases at J, with 17 bases in the middle. From germline, CDR1 is SGHRS and CDR2 YFSETQ. The CDR3 spells CASSPTGQGLEKLFF. The CDR3, as DNA: TGCGCCAGCAGCCCCACGGGACAAGGTCTTGAAAAACTGTTTTTT.

V usage is TRBV3-1 (or the pseudogene TRBV3-2) and J usage is TRBJ1-3; no firm D call. This CDR3 has 16 amino acids. CDR1 is LGHDT and CDR2 is YNNKEL in the germline V gene (reference sequence). V lost 0 bases and J lost 0, with 9 bases in between. The CDR3 coding sequence is TGTGCCAGCAGCCAAGATTTGGGGAGCTCTGGAAACACCATATATTTT. As protein: CASSQDLGSSGNTIYF.

The J gene is TRBJ1-2, the V gene TRBV7-8; 7 nucleotides align to TRBD1. Germline CDR1 and CDR2: SGHVS and FQNEAQ. The CDR3 runs to 17 residues. Unmatched junction bases numbered 13, after V lost 5 bases and J lost 1 base. The CDR3 sequence: CASSRINTGQYNYGYTF. The CDR3, as DNA: TGTGCCAGCAGCCGTATTAACACGGGACAGTATAACTATGGCTACACCTTC.

The rearrangement uses TRBV3-1 (or the pseudogene TRBV3-2) and TRBJ2-7; D unclear. The germline CDR1 and CDR2 sequences are LGHDT and YNNKEL (reference sequence). There are 13 residues in the CDR3. Trimming took off 1 base at V and 4 bases at J, with 8 bases between the two ends. CDR3: CASSQGETYEQYF. The CDR3 DNA reads TGTGCCAGCAGCCAAGGAGAAACTTACGAGCAGTACTTC.

CDR3 sequence (DNA): TGTGCCAGCAGTACAACCCGATACGAGCAGTACTTC. Its translation is CASSTTRYEQYF. The chain links TRBV28 to TRBJ2-7; D uncertain. Germline V gene lookup returns CDR1 MDHEN and CDR2 SYDVKM. The CDR3 has 12 amino acids. The V end lost 5 bases, the J end lost 4 bases, and 9 bases lay between the germline ends.

J is TRBJ2-1 and V is TRBV7-6, with 10 bases lining up with TRBD2. CDR1 is SGHVS and CDR2 is FNYEAQ in the germline V gene. V lost 3 bases and J lost 0; bases outside the gene matches: 11. The CDR3 covers 19 residues. CDR3 loop: CASSFGTSAEISSYNEQFF. The CDR3 DNA is TGTGCCAGCAGCTTCGGGACTAGCGCGGAGATTAGCTCCTACAATGAGCAGTTCTTC.

The rearrangement links TRBV7-2 to TRBJ2-3; perhaps TRBD1 as D (6 bases). Germline values: CDR1 SGHTA, CDR2 FQGNSA. This CDR3 contains 16 residues. V shed 3 bases and J shed 2 bases, with 15 bases lying between them. The CDR3 reads CASSFSPGTNTDTQYF. CDR3 DNA sequence: TGTGCCAGCAGCTTTTCACCCGGGACAAACACAGATACGCAGTATTTT. The full variable domain, its missing parts supplied by reference TRBV7-2 and TRBJ2-3, is GAGVSQSPSNKVTEKGKDVELRCDPISGHTALYWYRQSLGQGLEFLIYFQGNSAPDKSGLPSDRFSAERTGGSVSTLTIQRTQQEDSAVYLCASSFSPGTNTDTQYFGPGTRLTVL.

V gene TRBV28 combines with J gene TRBJ2-6; TRBD1 matches at 9 bases. V was pared by 6 bases and J by 0 bases, with 12 bases of the junction left unmatched. The CDR3 covers 19 residues. The V gene's germline CDR1 is MDHEN and CDR2 SYDVKM. CDR3 DNA sequence: TGTGCCAGCAGCCCACCGGGACAGGGCGATTCCTCTGGGGCCAACGTCCTGACTTTC. Its protein is CASSPPGQGDSSGANVLTF.

The genes are TRBV6-6 and TRBJ2-7; D is unclear. Germline V gene lookup returns CDR1 MNHNY and CDR2 SVGAGI (reference sequence). The CDR3 loop spans 15 amino acids. Trimming left V 4 bases short and J 3 bases short, with 16 bases between. The CDR3 nucleotides read TGTGCCAGCAGTTCATTAGAACCTATAATCTACGAGCAGTACTTC. The encoded protein is CASSSLEPIIYEQYF.

The chain employs TRBV5-4 and TRBJ2-2; 11 nucleotides align to TRBD1. V lost 2 bases and J lost 6; bases outside the gene matches: 9. The CDR3 is 17 residues long. From germline, CDR1 is SGHNT and CDR2 YYREEE (reference sequence). The CDR3 nucleotides read TGTGCCAGCAGCTTTGGGGGGACAGGGGGAATGGCCGGGGAGCTGTTTTTT. This gives the protein CASSFGGTGGMAGELFF.

The gene calls are TRBV27 and TRBJ2-3; possible D gene TRBD1, 7 bases. Trimming cost V 0 bases and J 1 base, with 14 bases left between them. CDR3 length: 17 residues. The V gene's germline CDR1 is MNHEY and CDR2 SMNVEV (reference sequence). The chain's CDR3 is CASSLSEGAEGTDTQYF. DNA for the CDR3: TGTGCCAGCAGTTTATCGGAGGGGGCTGAGGGCACAGATACGCAGTATTTT.